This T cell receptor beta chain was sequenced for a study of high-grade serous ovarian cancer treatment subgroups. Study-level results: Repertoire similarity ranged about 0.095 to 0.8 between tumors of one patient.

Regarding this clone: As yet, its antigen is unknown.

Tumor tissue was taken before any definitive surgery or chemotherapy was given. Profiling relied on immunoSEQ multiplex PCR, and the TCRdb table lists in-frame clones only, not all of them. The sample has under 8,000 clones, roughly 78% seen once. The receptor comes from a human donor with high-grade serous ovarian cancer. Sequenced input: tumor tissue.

The CDR3 is CASSLVPGLNTEAFF. The CDR3 DNA sequence: TGTGCCAGCAGCTTGGTCCCGGGGCTGAACACTGAAGCTTTCTTT. The chain has TRBV7-8 and TRBJ1-1; D is possibly TRBD1 (5 bases). Germline V gene data show CDR1 as SGHVS and CDR2 as FQNEAQ. V was clipped by 3 bases and J by 0 bases, with 11 bases between them. The CDR3 has 15 amino acids.